The clone carrying this TCR beta chain has a count of ten or more. As yet, its antigen is unknown. The sample belongs to a study of T cells in Graves' hyperthyroidism and ophthalmopathy. Study-wide results and caveats: The majority of expanded thyroid clonotypes above 0.001 also appeared in blood.

Authors of the study amplified TCR beta CDR3 regions from RNA transcripts. HTBI primers were employed in a first-round RT-PCR of the TCR CDR3. Each CDR3 protein is one row after TCRdb ran MiXCR on the multiplex PCR reads. The sample records 500,000 or so distinct CDR3 sequences, more than 15% being singletons. The sequence came from a woman aged 18-29 years with Graves' ophthalmopathy. The material sequenced was blood.

The CDR3 region has the DNA TGTGCCAGCAGCGGAGGACAGGCGAACACTGAAGCTTTCTTT. Translation gives CASSGGQANTEAFF. The V call is TRBV28, the J call TRBJ1-1; TRBD1 aligns across 7 bases. V lost 6 bases and J lost 1; bases outside the gene matches: 5. This CDR3 is built from 14 residues. From germline, CDR1 is MDHEN and CDR2 SYDVKM.